A selection of T cell receptor beta chains follows, all from one sample in a study of vaccination and CD4 T cells after COVID-19. One entry per CDR3 protein, called by TCRdb with MiXCR from the PCR reads. Of around 10,000 distinct CDR3 sequences listed, just under 75% are singletons. For these TCRs, the target antigens are not known. Sequencing was done on a sample of CD4+ T cells from blood, cultured in vitro. These TCRs come from a human donor who had recovered from COVID-19. Each CDR3 is given without its conserved first and last residue. Fields, in order: V gene, CDR3 length, CDR3 protein.

TRBV2 12 ASNTNRGVQPQH
TRBV20-1 11 SARGFGGTEAF
TRBV6-1 11 ARVRTSTDTQY
TRBV7-9 12 ASRTTGGSEKLF
TRBV18 12 ASSPQSRTDTQY
TRBV7-3 13 ASSPGTGGTYEQY
TRBV12-3/TRBV12-4 13 ASSLGASASYEQY
TRBV27 12 ASRRTGTNYGYT
TRBV6-2/TRBV6-3 14 ASSWGQALGGQPQH
TRBV12-3/TRBV12-4 13 ASSLVTGLGQPQH